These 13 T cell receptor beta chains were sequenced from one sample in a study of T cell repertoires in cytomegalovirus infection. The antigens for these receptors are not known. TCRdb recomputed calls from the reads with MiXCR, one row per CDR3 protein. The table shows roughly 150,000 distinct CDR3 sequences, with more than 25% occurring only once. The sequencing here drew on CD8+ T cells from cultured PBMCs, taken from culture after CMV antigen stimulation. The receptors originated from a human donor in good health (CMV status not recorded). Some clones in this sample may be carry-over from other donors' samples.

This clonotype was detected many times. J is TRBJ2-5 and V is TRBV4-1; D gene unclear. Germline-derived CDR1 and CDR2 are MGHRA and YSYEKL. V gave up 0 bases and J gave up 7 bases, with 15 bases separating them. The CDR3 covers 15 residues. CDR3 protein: CASSQDRTYRWTQYF. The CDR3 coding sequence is TGCGCCAGCAGCCAAGATCGGACCTACCGATGGACCCAGTACTTC.

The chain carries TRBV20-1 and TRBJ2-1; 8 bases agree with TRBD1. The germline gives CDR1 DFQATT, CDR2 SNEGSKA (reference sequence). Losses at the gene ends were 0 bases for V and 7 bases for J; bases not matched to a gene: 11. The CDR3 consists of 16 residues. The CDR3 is CSARDLRTGIFNEQFF. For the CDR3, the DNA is TGCAGTGCTAGAGATCTCCGGACAGGGATTTTTAATGAGCAGTTCTTC.

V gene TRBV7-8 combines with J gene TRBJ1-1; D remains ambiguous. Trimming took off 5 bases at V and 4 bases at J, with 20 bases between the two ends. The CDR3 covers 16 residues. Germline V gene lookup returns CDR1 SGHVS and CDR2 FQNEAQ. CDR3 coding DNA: TGTGCCAGCAGCCCCCTCGGGGTAAGGGTTGGCACTGAAGCTTTCTTT. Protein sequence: CASSPLGVRVGTEAFF.

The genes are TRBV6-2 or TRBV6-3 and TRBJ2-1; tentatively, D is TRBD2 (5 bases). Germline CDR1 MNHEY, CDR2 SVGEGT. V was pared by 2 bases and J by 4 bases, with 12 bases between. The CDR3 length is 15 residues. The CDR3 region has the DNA TGTGCCAGCAGTTACAGGACTGGGAATTACAATGAGCAGTTCTTC. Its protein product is CASSYRTGNYNEQFF.

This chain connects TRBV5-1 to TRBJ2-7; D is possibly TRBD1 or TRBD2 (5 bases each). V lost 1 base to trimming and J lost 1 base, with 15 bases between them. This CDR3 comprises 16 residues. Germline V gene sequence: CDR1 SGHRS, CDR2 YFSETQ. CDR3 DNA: TGCGCCAGCAGCTTGCTTATGAGGGGACCTTCCTACGAGCAGTACTTC. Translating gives CASSLLMRGPSYEQYF.

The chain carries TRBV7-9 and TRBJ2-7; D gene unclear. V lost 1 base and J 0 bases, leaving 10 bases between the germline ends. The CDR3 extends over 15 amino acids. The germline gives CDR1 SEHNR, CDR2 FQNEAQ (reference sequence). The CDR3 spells CASSLERTSSYEQYF. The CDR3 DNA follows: TGTGCCAGCAGCTTAGAGCGCACTTCCTCCTACGAGCAGTACTTC.

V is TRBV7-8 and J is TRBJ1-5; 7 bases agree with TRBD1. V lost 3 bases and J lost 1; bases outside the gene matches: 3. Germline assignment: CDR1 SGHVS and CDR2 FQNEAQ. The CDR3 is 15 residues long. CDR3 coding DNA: TGTGCCAGCAGCTTGGAGGGGGCGAGCAATCAGCCCCAGCATTTT. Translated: CASSLEGASNQPQHF.

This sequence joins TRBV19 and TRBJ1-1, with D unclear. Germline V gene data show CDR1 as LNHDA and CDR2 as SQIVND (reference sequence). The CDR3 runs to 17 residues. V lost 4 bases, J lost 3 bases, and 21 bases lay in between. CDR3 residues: CASSSAGQAKGYTEAFF. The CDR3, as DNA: TGTGCCAGTAGTAGCGCAGGTCAGGCCAAAGGGTACACTGAAGCTTTCTTT.

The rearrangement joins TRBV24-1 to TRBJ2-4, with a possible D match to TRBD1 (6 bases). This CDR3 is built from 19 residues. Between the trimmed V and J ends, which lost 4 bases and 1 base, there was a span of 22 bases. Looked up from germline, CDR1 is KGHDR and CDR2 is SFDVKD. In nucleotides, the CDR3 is TGTGCCACCAGTGACGACGGGACATCTCCCTTAGGGGCCAAAAACATTCAGTACTTC. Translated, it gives CATSDDGTSPLGAKNIQYF.

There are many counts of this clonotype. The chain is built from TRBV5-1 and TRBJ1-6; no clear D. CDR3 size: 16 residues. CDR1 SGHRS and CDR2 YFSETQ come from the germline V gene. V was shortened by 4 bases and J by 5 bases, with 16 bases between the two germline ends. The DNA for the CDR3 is TGCGCCAGCAGCCCCGGTTCGGGCCTCGATAATTCACCCCTCCACTTT. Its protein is CASSPGSGLDNSPLHF.

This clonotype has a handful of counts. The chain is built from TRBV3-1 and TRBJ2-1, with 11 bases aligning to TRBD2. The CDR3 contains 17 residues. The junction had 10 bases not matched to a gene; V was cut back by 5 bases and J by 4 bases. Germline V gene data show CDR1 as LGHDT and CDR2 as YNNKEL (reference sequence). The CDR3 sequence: CASSYFRGTSGYNEQFF. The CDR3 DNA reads TGTGCCAGCAGCTACTTCAGGGGGACTAGCGGATACAATGAGCAGTTCTTC.

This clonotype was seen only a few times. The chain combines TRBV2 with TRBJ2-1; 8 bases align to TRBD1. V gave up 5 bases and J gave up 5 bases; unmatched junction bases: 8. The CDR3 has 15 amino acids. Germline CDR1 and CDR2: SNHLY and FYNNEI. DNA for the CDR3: TGTGCCAGCAGTATCTCAGGGACAGGAAACAATGAGCAGTTCTTC. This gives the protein CASSISGTGNNEQFF.

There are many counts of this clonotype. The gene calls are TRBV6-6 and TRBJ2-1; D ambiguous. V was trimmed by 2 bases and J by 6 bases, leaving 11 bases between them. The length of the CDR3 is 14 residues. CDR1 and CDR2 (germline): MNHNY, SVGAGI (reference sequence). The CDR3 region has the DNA TGTGCCAGCAGTTACGCGATATGGAGCAATGAGCAGTTCTTC. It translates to CASSYAIWSNEQFF.